This T cell receptor (beta chain) was observed in a study of shared clonotypes between healthy human individuals. Study summary: Used for every donor were three CD4 naive, three CD4 memory, two CD8 naive and one CD8 memory plate.

Concerning this clone: What it binds is not known.

Original analysis: Owing to the provision of junction-only sequences devoid of quality scores by immunoSEQ, filtering differed. Method: immunoSEQ multiplex PCR; TCRdb's copy keeps in-frame clones and lacks some. The V and J calls and clone size were taken over from that table, and D and trimming were inferred from the DNA. Among more than 150,000 clones listed, approximately 62% were seen once. Study conclusions and caveats: Generally, naive subsets (rather than memory subsets) showed larger estimated richness.

Germline CDR1 MNHNS, CDR2 SASEGT. V dropped 4 bases and J dropped 5; count of bases not matched to a gene: 7. The CDR3 contains 15 residues. Sequencing used memory CD4+ T cells sorted from blood. As to subset: CD45RA-negative fraction. The sequence came from a man aged 30 to 45 in good health. V and J are TRBV6-1 and TRBJ2-5; 10 bases align to TRBD1. The CDR3 nucleotides are TGTGCCAGCAGTGGGGACAGGGGAGTGGGGGAGACCCAGTACTTC. Amino acid sequence: CASSGDRGVGETQYF.